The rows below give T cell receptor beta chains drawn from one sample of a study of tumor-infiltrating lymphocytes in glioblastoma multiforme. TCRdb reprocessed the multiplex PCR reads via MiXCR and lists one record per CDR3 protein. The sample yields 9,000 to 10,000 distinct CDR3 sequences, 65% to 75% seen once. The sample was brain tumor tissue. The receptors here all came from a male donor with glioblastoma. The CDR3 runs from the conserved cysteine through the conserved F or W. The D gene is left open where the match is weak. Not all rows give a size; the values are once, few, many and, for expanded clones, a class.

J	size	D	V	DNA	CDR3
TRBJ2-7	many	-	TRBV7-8	TGTGCCAGCAGCTCCCCTGGAGGGAGTAGGCCCTACGAGCAGTACTTC	CASSSPGGSRPYEQYF
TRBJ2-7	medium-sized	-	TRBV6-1	TGTGCCAGCAGTTTCAACGACAGACTCTACGAGCAGTACTTC	CASSFNDRLYEQYF
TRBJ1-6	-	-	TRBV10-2	TGCGCCAGCAGGGGAGACCTCTCATACATATCACCCCTCCACTTT	CASRGDLSYISPLHF
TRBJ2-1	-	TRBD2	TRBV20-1	TGCAGTGCCAGGACTAGCGGGGGGTACAGTGAGCAGTTCTTC	CSARTSGGYSEQFF
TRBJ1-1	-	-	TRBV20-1	TGCAGTGCGACGACAGGATTCCGCGCTGAAGCTTTCTTT	CSATTGFRAEAFF
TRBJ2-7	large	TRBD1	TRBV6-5	TGTGCCAGCAGTTCGGACAGGGGCTCCTACGAGCAGTACTTC	CASSSDRGSYEQYF
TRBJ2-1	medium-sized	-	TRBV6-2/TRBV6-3	TGTGCCAGCAGACCCGGGGGAGTCAATGAGCAGTTCTTC	CASRPGGVNEQFF
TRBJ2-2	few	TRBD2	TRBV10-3	TGTGCCATCACCTTAGGACTAGCGGTGAACACCGGGGAGCTGTTTTTT	CAITLGLAVNTGELFF
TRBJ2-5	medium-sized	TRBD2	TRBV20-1	TGCAGTGCTAGTAGACTAGCGGGAGCAGAGACCCAGTACTTC	CSASRLAGAETQYF
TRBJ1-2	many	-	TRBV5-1	TGCGCCAGCAGCCAACCAACGGACGGCTACACCTTC	CASSQPTDGYTF
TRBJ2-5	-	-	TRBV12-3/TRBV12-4	TGTGCCAGCAGTTTCGAGGGGGGGCCGAAAGAGACCCAGTACTTC	CASSFEGGPKETQYF
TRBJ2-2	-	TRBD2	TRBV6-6	TGTGCCAGCAGATCAGGACTAGCGGGGGCCAGGAACACCGGGGAGCTGTTTTTT	CASRSGLAGARNTGELFF
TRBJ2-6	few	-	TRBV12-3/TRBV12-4	TGTGCCAGCAGTTTAGGTCCGTTCTTCGGGGCCAACGTCCTGACTTTC	CASSLGPFFGANVLTF
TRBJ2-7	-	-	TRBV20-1	TGCAGTGCAGGGAAGGGGTCATTATCCTACGAGCAGTACTTC	CSAGKGSLSYEQYF
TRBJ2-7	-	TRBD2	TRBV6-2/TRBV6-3	TGTGATAGCAGGCTTGGGGCTAGCGGTTACGAGCAGTACTTC	CDSRLGASGYEQYF
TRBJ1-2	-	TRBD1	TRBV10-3	TGTGCCATCAGCGGACAGGGGGCCAACTATGGCTACACCTTC	CAISGQGANYGYTF
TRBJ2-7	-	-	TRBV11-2	TGTGCCAGCAGCGACCGCGGGTCGAACAGGGAGCAGTACTTC	CASSDRGSNREQYF
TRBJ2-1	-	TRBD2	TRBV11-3	TGTGCCAGCAGCTTAGCCGGGAGGGAATACAATGAGCAGTTCTTC	CASSLAGREYNEQFF
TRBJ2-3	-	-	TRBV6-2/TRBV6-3	TGTGCCAACAGTACGACTCCGAACACAGATATGCAGTATTTT	CANSTTPNTDMQYF
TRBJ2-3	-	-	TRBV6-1	TGTGCCACCAGCGTTGGTACAGATACGCAGTATTTT	CATSVGTDTQYF
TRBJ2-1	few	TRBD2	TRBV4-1	TGCGCCAGCAGCCGAGCCGGGACTACCTACAATGAGCAGTCCTTC	CASSRAGTTYNEQSF
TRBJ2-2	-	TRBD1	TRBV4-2	TGTGCCATCAGCCCCCGTGCTGGACAGGGCGGCGCCGGGGAGCTGTTTTTT	CAISPRAGQGGAGELFF
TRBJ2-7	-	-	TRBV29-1	TGCAGCATCCAAACTAGAGATTCCTACGAGCAGTACTTC	CSIQTRDSYEQYF
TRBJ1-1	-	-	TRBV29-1	TGCTGCGTTGACGGTCAACATGCAGGGAAGGGAGCTTTCTTT	CCVDGQHAGKGAFF
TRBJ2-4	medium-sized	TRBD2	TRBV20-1	TGCAGTGCCGGGGGGGGGTGGGCCAAAAACATTCAGTACTTC	CSAGGGWAKNIQYF
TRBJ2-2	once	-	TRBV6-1	TGTGCCAGCAGCCGGGACCCGCTAACCGGGGAGCTGTTTTTT	CASSRDPLTGELFF
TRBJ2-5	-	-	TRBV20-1	TGCAATGTTAGGGTTTTTGGGGGAGACCAAGAGACCCAGTACTTC	CNVRVFGGDQETQYF
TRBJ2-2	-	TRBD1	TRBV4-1	TGCGCCAGCAGCGGGGGACAGGGGAGTAACACCGGGGAGCTGTTTTTT	CASSGGQGSNTGELFF
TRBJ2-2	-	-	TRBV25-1	TGTGCCAGCAGTGCCCAAGGAGGGCGCATTGGCACCGGGGAGCTGTTTTTT	CASSAQGGRIGTGELFF
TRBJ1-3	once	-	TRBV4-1	TGCGCCAGCAGCCGAGTCCTAAAGGTCTCTGGAAACACCACATATTTT	CASSRVLKVSGNTTYF
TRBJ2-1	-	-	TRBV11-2	TGTGCCATCAGCCTAGATACGGGGAATGAGCAGTTCTTC	CAISLDTGNEQFF
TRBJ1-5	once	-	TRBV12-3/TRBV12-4	TGTGCCAGCAGCATCACAGAGCAGCCCCATCATTTT	CASSITEQPHHF
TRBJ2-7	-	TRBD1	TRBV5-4	TGTGCCATCAGCTGGGGACAGGGAGTCCCCTACGAGCAGTACTTC	CAISWGQGVPYEQYF
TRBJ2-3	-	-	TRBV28	TGTGCCAGTACAGGGTGGGGAACAGATACGCAGTATTTT	CASTGWGTDTQYF
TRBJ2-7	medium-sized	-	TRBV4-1	TGCGCCAGCAGCCAAGGGGGGTACGAGCAGTACTTC	CASSQGGYEQYF
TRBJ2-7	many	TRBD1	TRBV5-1	TGCGCCAGCAGCTTGGCGGGACAGCCTGGGGACTTC	CASSLAGQPGDF
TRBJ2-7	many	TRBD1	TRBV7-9	TGTGCCAGCAGCTCCCCGGGACAGGGGCGCTACGAGCAGTACTTC	CASSSPGQGRYEQYF
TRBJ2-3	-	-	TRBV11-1	TGTGCCAGTAGCTTAGGGTGGGTTACAGATACGCAATATTTT	CASSLGWVTDTQYF
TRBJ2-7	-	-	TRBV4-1	TGCACCAGCGGCCAAGGGGGGTACGAGCAGTACTTC	CTSGQGGYEQYF
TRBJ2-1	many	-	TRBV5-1	TGCGCCAGCAGCTTGGTAGAATCGGGAAACAATGAGCAGTTCTTC	CASSLVESGNNEQFF
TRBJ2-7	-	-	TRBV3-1	TGTGCCAGCAGCCCTATCAGTGCCTCCTACGAGCAGTACTTC	CASSPISASYEQYF